These 27 T cell receptor beta chains were all obtained from the same sample, sequenced in a study of shared clonotypes between healthy human individuals. Sequenced by immunoSEQ multiplex PCR; TCRdb stores in-frame clones only, minus some. The data show approximately 2.1 million clones, 93% seen once. The source material was naive CD4+ T cells from PBMCs. Subset here: CD45RA+ positively selected. The receptor set was obtained from a man aged 18 to 29 in good health. Some clones in this sample may be carry-over from other donors' samples.

The J gene is TRBJ1-5, the V gene TRBV19, with a tentative D call TRBD1 (5 bases). The CDR3 totals 15 residues. The germline CDR1 and CDR2 sequences are LNHDA and SQIVND (reference sequence). V was pared by 3 bases and J by 4 bases, with 13 bases between. CDR3 residues: CASSIGSGQNQPQHF. The CDR3 DNA follows: TGTGCCAGTAGTATCGGGTCGGGGCAGAATCAGCCCCAGCATTTT.

The CDR3 DNA sequence: TGCGCCAGCAGCTTTGATGGAGTTAGCAATCAGCCCCAGCATTTT. As protein: CASSFDGVSNQPQHF. The chain employs TRBV5-1 and TRBJ1-5; D is unclear. Germline V gene lookup returns CDR1 SGHRS and CDR2 YFSETQ. There are 15 residues in the CDR3. V was clipped by 2 bases and J by 0 bases, with 9 bases between them.

This clone was recorded only once. This chain uses TRBV6-1 with TRBJ2-2; D not certain. Per the germline V gene, CDR1 is MNHNS and CDR2 is SASEGT. Trimming cost V 11 bases and J 8 bases, with 18 bases left between them. CDR3 length: 13 residues. The CDR3 loop reads CASAGRLAGELFF. The CDR3 DNA reads TGTGCCTCAGCAGGCAGGTTGGCGGGGGAGCTGTTTTTT.

The V gene is TRBV7-2, the J gene TRBJ2-7, with 10 bases matching TRBD2. Looked up from germline, CDR1 is SGHTA and CDR2 is FQGNSA. The V segment lost 1 base and the J segment 4 bases; nucleotides outside the gene matches: 10. The CDR3 extends over 17 amino acids. Written as DNA, the CDR3 is TGTGCCAGCAGCTTAGTTAGAGCTAGCGGGAGAGGTTACGAGCAGTACTTC. This codes for CASSLVRASGRGYEQYF.

V gene TRBV5-1 combines with J gene TRBJ2-3; 13 positions match TRBD2. The CDR3 has 18 amino acids. CDR1 is SGHRS, CDR2 YFSETQ, per germline. V was pared by 5 bases and J by 3 bases, with 12 bases of the junction left unmatched. CDR3 region: CASSSRTSGSSGTDTQYF. The CDR3 nucleotides are TGCGCCAGCAGTTCAAGGACTAGCGGGAGTTCCGGGACAGATACGCAGTATTTT.

The sample holds one count of this clone. The chain joins TRBV30 to TRBJ2-7; unclear D gene. Trimming cost V 0 bases and J 2 bases, with 8 bases left between them. CDR3 length: 13 amino acids. Germline V gene sequence: CDR1 GTSNPN, CDR2 SVGIG (reference sequence). For the CDR3, the DNA is TGTGCCTGGAGTGTTCATGGGACCTACGAGCAGTACTTC. Amino acid sequence: CAWSVHGTYEQYF.

The chain joins TRBV18 to TRBJ1-5; 10 bases match TRBD1. Germline-derived CDR1 and CDR2 are KGHSH and LQKENI. V was pared by 8 bases and J by 5 bases, with 9 bases of the junction left unmatched. The CDR3 is 15 amino acids. The DNA for the CDR3 is TGTGCCAGCCGCTTAGGACAGGGGGTTGATCAGCCCCAGCATTTT. This codes for CASRLGQGVDQPQHF.

This sequence joins TRBV11-3 and TRBJ2-7; D perhaps matches TRBD2 (5 bases). Trimming took off 5 bases at V and 0 bases at J, with 11 bases between the two ends. Germline V CDR1 and CDR2: SGHNT, YENEEA. The CDR3 has 14 amino acids. In nucleotides, the CDR3 is TGTGCCAGCAGCCAGGACTCGAGCTCCTACGAGCAGTACTTC. Protein sequence: CASSQDSSSYEQYF.

This clone was counted a single time. The CDR3 nucleotides are TGTGCCATCACTAGAGCGGGAGGCAGCTCCTACGAGCAGTACTTC. Residues: CAITRAGGSSYEQYF. The V and J genes are TRBV10-3 and TRBJ2-7, with TRBD2 matching over 9 bases. With V trimmed by 7 bases and J by 0 bases, 7 bases remained unmatched. Germline V gene data show CDR1 as ENHRY and CDR2 as SYGVKD. CDR3 size: 15 residues.

The chain has TRBV28 and TRBJ2-7; possibly TRBD1 for D (5 bases). This CDR3 has 14 residues. The V end lost 6 bases, the J end lost 1 base, and 13 bases lay between the germline ends. Per germline, CDR1 MDHEN and CDR2 SYDVKM. CDR3 sequence (DNA): TGTGCCAGCAGCCCGCCCCCAGGGTCCTACGAGCAGTACTTC. Its protein product is CASSPPPGSYEQYF.

This clone was seen only once. CDR3 amino acids: CASSLGQFNQPQHF. The CDR3 nucleotides read TGTGCCAGCTCACTGGGCCAGTTCAATCAGCCCCAGCATTTT. The chain is built from TRBV18 and TRBJ1-5; D uncertain. Germline values: CDR1 KGHSH, CDR2 LQKENI. The CDR3 loop spans 14 amino acids. Trimming removed 4 bases at V and 3 bases at J, with 10 bases between. Filled out from reference TRBV18 and TRBJ1-5, the complete variable domain reads NAGVMQNPRHLVRRRGQEARLRCSPMKGHSHVYWYRQLPEEGLKFMVYLQKENIIDESGMPKERFSAEFPKEGPSILRIQQVVRGDSAAYFCASSLGQFNQPQHFGDGTRLSIL.

This chain uses TRBV7-3 with TRBJ2-2; no definite D call. The CDR3 extends over 14 amino acids. Germline lookup yields CDR1 SGHTA and CDR2 FQGTGA. Trimming left V 4 bases short and J 6 bases short, with 12 bases between. CDR3 loop: CASSSGRVSGELFF. DNA for the CDR3: TGTGCCAGCAGCTCAGGACGTGTATCCGGGGAGCTGTTTTTT.

This clone was found a few times. This CDR3 is also generated by other DNA sequences in the sample. V gene TRBV2 combines with J gene TRBJ1-1; D ambiguous. Germline lookup yields CDR1 SNHLY and CDR2 FYNNEI. This CDR3 comprises 13 residues. Trimming shortened V by 6 bases and J by 4 bases, and 12 bases separated the two germline ends. CDR3: CASSPRGGTEAFF. Written as DNA, the CDR3 is TGTGCCAGCAGCCCACGAGGCGGCACTGAAGCTTTCTTT.

The chain is built from TRBV5-1 and TRBJ1-3; TRBD1 matches at 7 bases. Per the germline V gene, CDR1 is SGHRS and CDR2 is YFSETQ. Losses at the gene ends were 4 bases for V and 0 bases for J; bases not matched to a gene: 10. The CDR3 spans 17 residues. The CDR3 nucleotides read TGCGCCAGCAGCCGCACACAGGGGTTCCCCTCTGGAAACACCATATATTTT. It yields the protein CASSRTQGFPSGNTIYF.

The rearrangement joins TRBV25-1 to TRBJ1-2; TRBD1 matches at 8 bases. CDR1 is MGHDK and CDR2 is SYGVNS in the germline V gene. The CDR3 extends over 16 amino acids. J was trimmed by 6 bases and V by 3 bases; bases with no gene match: 12. The CDR3 is CASSDGAGGASNGYTF. CDR3 DNA: TGTGCCAGCAGTGATGGGGCAGGGGGCGCGAGTAATGGCTACACCTTC.

The chain is built from TRBV6-1 and TRBJ2-6; no clear D gene. The length of the CDR3 is 14 residues. Trimming cost V 1 base and J 12 bases, with 13 bases left between them. Germline-derived CDR1 and CDR2 are MNHNS and SASEGT. In DNA, the CDR3 is TGTGCCAGCAGTGAAGAACGGGCGTCGGGCGTCCTGACTTTC. This translates into CASSEERASGVLTF.

Of note for this clone: This same CDR3 is encoded by further DNA sequences in the sample. V usage is TRBV5-1 and J usage is TRBJ2-5, with 11 bases identical to TRBD2. CDR3 length: 16 amino acids. Looked up from germline, CDR1 is SGHRS and CDR2 is YFSETQ. J gave up 1 base and V 4 bases, and 6 bases lay outside the gene matches. The CDR3 region is CASSPGLAATQETQYF. CDR3 in DNA: TGCGCCAGCAGCCCGGGACTAGCGGCAACCCAAGAGACCCAGTACTTC.

This sequence joins TRBV5-5 and TRBJ2-7, with D hard to call. The CDR3 length is 15 residues. V was trimmed by 2 bases and J by 4 bases, leaving 16 bases between them. Germline values: CDR1 SGHKS, CDR2 YYEKEE (reference sequence). For the CDR3, the DNA is TGTGCCAGCAGCTTCTCGGTCCTAGTTCGGTACGAGCAGTACTTC. Protein sequence: CASSFSVLVRYEQYF. Looking up the rest from reference TRBV5-5 and TRBJ2-7 gives the full variable domain: DAGVTQSPTHLIKTRGQQVTLRCSPISGHKSVSWYQQVLGQGPQFIFQYYEKEERGRGNFPDRFSARQFPNYSSELNVNALLLGDSALYLCASSFSVLVRYEQYFGPGTRLTVT.

The chain recombines TRBV9 with TRBJ2-2, with D perhaps TRBD2 (6 bases). Germline-derived CDR1 and CDR2 are SGDLS and YYNGEE. V was shortened by 4 bases and J by 4 bases, with 17 bases between the two germline ends. This CDR3 is 16 amino acids long. CDR3 in amino acids: CASSPVGGTSTGELFF. Here the CDR3 DNA reads TGTGCCAGCAGCCCCGTGGGGGGTACAAGCACCGGGGAGCTGTTTTTT. Full variable domain (remainder filled in from reference TRBV9 and TRBJ2-2): DSGVTQTPKHLITATGQRVTLRCSPRSGDLSVYWYQQSLDQGLQFLIQYYNGEERAKGNILERFSAQQFPDLHSELNLSSLELGDSALYFCASSPVGGTSTGELFFGEGSRLTVL.

The chain uses TRBV5-1 and TRBJ2-1; D is ambiguous. The CDR3 extends over 12 amino acids. Trimming pared 2 bases from V and 6 bases from J, leaving 6 bases between. The germline V gene encodes CDR1 SGHRS and CDR2 YFSETQ. This CDR3 reads CASSFASNEQFF. In DNA, the CDR3 is TGCGCCAGCAGCTTCGCCTCCAATGAGCAGTTCTTC.

In this sample, this clone turned up a few times. The chain combines TRBV6-1 with TRBJ1-5; D unresolved. The CDR3 sequence is 14 residues long. Germline V CDR1 and CDR2: MNHNS, SASEGT. V was shortened by 1 base and J by 9 bases, with 13 bases between the two germline ends. The CDR3 DNA reads TGTGCCAGCAGTGAAGGTTCGGTGGCCGGGCCCCAGCATTTT. Protein sequence: CASSEGSVAGPQHF.

This chain links TRBV5-1 with TRBJ2-3, with TRBD1 as a possible D gene (6 bases). Trimming stripped 4 bases from V and 0 bases from J, with 18 bases between. This CDR3 is 17 amino acids long. Germline CDR1 and CDR2: SGHRS and YFSETQ. The CDR3 spells CASSLWSRTESTDTQYF. CDR3 DNA sequence: TGCGCCAGCAGCCTTTGGTCCCGGACAGAAAGCACAGATACGCAGTATTTT.

The chain recombines TRBV10-3 with TRBJ1-1; D remains unclear. V was pared by 0 bases and J by 11 bases, with 16 bases between. CDR1 and CDR2 (germline): ENHRY, SYGVKD. This CDR3 region has 14 residues. DNA of the CDR3: TGTGCCATCAGTGAGTCGGGAACAGTAAAAGATGCTTTCTTT. This gives the protein CAISESGTVKDAFF.

About this clone: The identical CDR3 is also encoded by other nucleotide sequences in the sample. The chain couples TRBV5-4 to TRBJ1-1, with D possibly TRBD1 on 6 matching bases. Germline CDR1 SGHNT, CDR2 YYREEE (reference sequence). This CDR3 spans 15 amino acids. The V end was cut by 0 bases, the J end by 1 base, with 10 bases between. CDR3: CASSLAETGNTEAFF. CDR3 DNA: TGTGCCAGCAGCTTGGCAGAGACAGGGAACACTGAAGCTTTCTTT.

With regard to this clone: Other DNA variants within this sample encode the same CDR3. The J gene is TRBJ1-5, the V gene TRBV5-1; 7 bases are a match to TRBD1. J gave up 3 bases and V 0 bases, and 3 bases lay outside the gene matches. From germline, CDR1 is SGHRS and CDR2 YFSETQ. The CDR3 is made up of 15 amino acids. The CDR3 DNA is TGCGCCAGCAGCTTGGGTGGGACAGCCAATCAGCCCCAGCATTTT. It translates to CASSLGGTANQPQHF. Supplemented by reference TRBV5-1 and TRBJ1-5, the full variable domain reads KAGVTQTPRYLIKTRGQQVTLSCSPISGHRSVSWYQQTPGQGLQFLFEYFSETQRNKGNFPGRFSGRQFSNSRSEMNVSTLELGDSALYLCASSLGGTANQPQHFGDGTRLSIL.

This clone came up once. Other DNA variants within this sample encode the same CDR3. The V gene is TRBV5-1, the J gene TRBJ2-7; no firm D call. In germline, CDR1 is SGHRS, CDR2 YFSETQ. Trimming left V 0 bases short and J 3 bases short, with 7 bases between. The CDR3 covers 13 residues. CDR3 DNA sequence: TGCGCCAGCAGCTTGGAACCTTACTACGAGCAGTACTTC. As protein: CASSLEPYYEQYF.

V gene TRBV28 combines with J gene TRBJ1-5, with D unresolved. CDR1 MDHEN and CDR2 SYDVKM come from the germline V gene. V gave up 3 bases and J gave up 3 bases, with 12 bases separating them. The CDR3 consists of 15 residues. The CDR3 nucleotides are TGTGCCAGCAGTTTGCTTTCTGGAGACAATCAGCCCCAGCATTTT. It encodes CASSLLSGDNQPQHF.